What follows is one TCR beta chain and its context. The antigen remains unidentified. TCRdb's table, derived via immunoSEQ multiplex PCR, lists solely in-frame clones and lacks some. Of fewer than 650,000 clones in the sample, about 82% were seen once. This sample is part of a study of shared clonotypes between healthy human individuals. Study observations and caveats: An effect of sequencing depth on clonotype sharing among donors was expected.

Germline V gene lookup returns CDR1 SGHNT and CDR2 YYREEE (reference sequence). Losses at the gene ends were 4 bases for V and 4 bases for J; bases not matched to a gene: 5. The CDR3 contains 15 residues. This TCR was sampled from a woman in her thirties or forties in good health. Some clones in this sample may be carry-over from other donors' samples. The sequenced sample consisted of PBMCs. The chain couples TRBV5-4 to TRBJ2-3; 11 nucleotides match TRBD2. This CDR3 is CASSIAGGGSDTQYF. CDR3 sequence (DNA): TGTGCCAGCAGCATAGCGGGAGGGGGGTCAGATACGCAGTATTTT.